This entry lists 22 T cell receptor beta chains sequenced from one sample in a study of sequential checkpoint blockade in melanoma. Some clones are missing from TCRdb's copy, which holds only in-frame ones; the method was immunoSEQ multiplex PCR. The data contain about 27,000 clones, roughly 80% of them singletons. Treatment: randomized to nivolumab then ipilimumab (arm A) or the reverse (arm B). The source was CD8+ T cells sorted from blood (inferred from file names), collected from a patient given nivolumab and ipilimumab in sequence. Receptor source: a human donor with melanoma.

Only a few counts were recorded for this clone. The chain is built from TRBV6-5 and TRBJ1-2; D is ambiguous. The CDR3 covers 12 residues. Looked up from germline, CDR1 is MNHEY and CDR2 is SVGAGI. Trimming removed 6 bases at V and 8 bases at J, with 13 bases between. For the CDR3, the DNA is TGTGCCAGCAGCACCCTTCACAGCGGCTACACCTTC. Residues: CASSTLHSGYTF.

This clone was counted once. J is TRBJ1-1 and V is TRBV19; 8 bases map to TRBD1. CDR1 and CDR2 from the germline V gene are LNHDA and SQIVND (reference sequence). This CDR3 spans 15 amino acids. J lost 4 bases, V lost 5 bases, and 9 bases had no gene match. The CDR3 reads CASSLGQASSTEAFF. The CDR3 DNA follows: TGTGCCAGTAGTCTGGGACAGGCCTCGAGCACTGAAGCTTTCTTT. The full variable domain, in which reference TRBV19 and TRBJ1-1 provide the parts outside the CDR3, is DGGITQSPKYLFRKEGQNVTLSCEQNLNHDAMYWYRQDPGQGLRLIYYSQIVNDFQKGDIAEGYSVSREKKESFPLTVTSAQKNPTAFYLCASSLGQASSTEAFFGQGTRLTVV.

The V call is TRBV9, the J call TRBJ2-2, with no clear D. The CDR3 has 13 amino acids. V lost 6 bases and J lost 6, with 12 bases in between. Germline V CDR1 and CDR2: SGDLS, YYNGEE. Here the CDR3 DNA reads TGTGCCAGCAATTCATTAGGAGCCGGGGAGCTGTTTTTT. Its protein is CASNSLGAGELFF.

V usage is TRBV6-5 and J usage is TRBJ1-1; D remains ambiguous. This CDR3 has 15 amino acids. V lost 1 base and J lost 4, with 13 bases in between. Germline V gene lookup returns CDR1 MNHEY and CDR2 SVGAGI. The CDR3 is CASSYYVGLSTEAFF. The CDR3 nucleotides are TGTGCCAGCAGTTACTACGTCGGACTGAGCACTGAAGCTTTCTTT.

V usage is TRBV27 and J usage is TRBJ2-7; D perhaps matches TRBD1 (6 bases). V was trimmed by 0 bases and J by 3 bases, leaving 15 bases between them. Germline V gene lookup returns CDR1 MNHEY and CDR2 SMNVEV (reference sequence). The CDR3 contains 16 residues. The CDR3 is CASSLSSRGNSYEQYF. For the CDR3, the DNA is TGTGCCAGCAGTTTATCGAGCAGGGGCAACAGCTACGAGCAGTACTTC.

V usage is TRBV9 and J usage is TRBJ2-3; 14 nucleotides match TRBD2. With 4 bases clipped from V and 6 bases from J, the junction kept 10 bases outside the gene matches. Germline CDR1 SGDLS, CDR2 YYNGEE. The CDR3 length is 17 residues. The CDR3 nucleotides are TGTGCCAGCAGCCCCGGACTAGCGGGAGGACCTGGGGATACGCAGTATTTT. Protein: CASSPGLAGGPGDTQYF. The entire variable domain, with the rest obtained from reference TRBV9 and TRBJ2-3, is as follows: DSGVTQTPKHLITATGQRVTLRCSPRSGDLSVYWYQQSLDQGLQFLIQYYNGEERAKGNILERFSAQQFPDLHSELNLSSLELGDSALYFCASSPGLAGGPGDTQYFGPGTRLTVL.

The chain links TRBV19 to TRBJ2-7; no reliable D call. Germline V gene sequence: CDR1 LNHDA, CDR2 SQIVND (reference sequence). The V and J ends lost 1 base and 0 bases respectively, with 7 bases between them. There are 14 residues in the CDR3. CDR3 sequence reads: CASSIAGGSYEQYF. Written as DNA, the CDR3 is TGTGCCAGTAGTATAGCTGGCGGCTCCTACGAGCAGTACTTC.

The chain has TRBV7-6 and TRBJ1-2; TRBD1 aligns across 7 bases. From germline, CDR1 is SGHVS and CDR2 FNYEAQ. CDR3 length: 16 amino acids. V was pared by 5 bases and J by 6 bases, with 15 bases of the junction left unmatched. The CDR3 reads CASSQRGETGIDGYTF. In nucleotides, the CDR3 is TGTGCCAGCAGCCAGAGGGGTGAGACAGGGATCGATGGCTACACCTTC.

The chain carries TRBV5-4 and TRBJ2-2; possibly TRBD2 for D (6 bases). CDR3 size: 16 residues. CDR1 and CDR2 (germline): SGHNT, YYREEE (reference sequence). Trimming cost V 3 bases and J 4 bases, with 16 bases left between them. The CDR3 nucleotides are TGTGCCAGCAGCTCCCCGGGGACTGGCCCCACCGGGGAGCTGTTTTTT. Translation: CASSSPGTGPTGELFF.

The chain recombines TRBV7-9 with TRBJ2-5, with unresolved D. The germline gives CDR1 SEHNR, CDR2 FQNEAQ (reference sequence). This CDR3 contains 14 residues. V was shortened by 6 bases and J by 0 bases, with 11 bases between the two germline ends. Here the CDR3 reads CASSQLSYQETQYF. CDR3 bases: TGTGCCAGCAGTCAACTCTCGTACCAAGAGACCCAGTACTTC.

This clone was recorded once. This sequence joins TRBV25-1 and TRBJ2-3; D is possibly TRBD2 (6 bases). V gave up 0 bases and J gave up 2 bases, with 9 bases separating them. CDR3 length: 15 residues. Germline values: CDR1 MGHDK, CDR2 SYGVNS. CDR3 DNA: TGTGCCAGCAGTGAATATGGGGGGTCCACAGATACGCAGTATTTT. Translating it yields CASSEYGGSTDTQYF.

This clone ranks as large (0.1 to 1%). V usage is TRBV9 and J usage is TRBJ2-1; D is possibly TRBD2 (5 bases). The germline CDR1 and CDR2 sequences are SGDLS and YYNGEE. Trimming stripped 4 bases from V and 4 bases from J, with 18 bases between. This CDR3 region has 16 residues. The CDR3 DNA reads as TGTGCCAGCAGCCCCCCGAGCGGCAGGAGGTACAATGAGCAGTTCTTC. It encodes CASSPPSGRRYNEQFF. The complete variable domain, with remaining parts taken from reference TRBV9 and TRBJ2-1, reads DSGVTQTPKHLITATGQRVTLRCSPRSGDLSVYWYQQSLDQGLQFLIQYYNGEERAKGNILERFSAQQFPDLHSELNLSSLELGDSALYFCASSPPSGRRYNEQFFGPGTRLTVL.

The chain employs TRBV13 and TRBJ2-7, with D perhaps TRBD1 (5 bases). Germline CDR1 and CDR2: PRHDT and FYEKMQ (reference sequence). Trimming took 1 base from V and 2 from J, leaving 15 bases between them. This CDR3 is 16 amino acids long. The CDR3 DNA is TGTGCCAGCAGCTTAGCCGGCAAGGGGCTTCCCTACGAGCAGTACTTC. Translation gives CASSLAGKGLPYEQYF.

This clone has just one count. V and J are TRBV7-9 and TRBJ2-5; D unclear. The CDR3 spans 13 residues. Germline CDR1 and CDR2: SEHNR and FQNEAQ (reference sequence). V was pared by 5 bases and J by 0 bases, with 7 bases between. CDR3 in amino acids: CASSLTYQETQYF. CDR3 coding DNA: TGTGCCAGCAGCCTAACGTACCAAGAGACCCAGTACTTC.

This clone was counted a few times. The CDR3 spells CASSVHGGTEAFF. CDR3 nucleotide sequence: TGTGCCAGCAGCGTACACGGAGGGACTGAAGCTTTCTTT. The rearrangement uses TRBV9 and TRBJ1-1; no definite D call. From germline, CDR1 is SGDLS and CDR2 YYNGEE. This CDR3 is built from 13 residues. Trimming shortened V by 1 base and J by 5 bases, and 9 bases separated the two germline ends. Variable domain in full (rest from reference TRBV9 and TRBJ1-1): DSGVTQTPKHLITATGQRVTLRCSPRSGDLSVYWYQQSLDQGLQFLIQYYNGEERAKGNILERFSAQQFPDLHSELNLSSLELGDSALYFCASSVHGGTEAFFGQGTRLTVV.

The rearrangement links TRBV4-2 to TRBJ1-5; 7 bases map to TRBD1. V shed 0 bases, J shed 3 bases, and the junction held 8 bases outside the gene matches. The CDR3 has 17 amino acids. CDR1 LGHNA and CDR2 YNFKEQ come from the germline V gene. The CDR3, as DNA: TGTGCCAGCAGCCAAGACTTAAGGGACAGCGACAATCAGCCCCAGCATTTT. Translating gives CASSQDLRDSDNQPQHF.

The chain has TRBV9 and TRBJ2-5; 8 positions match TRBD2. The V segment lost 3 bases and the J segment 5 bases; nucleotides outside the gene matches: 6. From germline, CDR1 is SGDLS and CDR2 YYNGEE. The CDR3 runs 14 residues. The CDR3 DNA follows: TGTGCCAGCAGCGCCCGGGGGGGCCGCGAGACCCAGTACTTC. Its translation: CASSARGGRETQYF.

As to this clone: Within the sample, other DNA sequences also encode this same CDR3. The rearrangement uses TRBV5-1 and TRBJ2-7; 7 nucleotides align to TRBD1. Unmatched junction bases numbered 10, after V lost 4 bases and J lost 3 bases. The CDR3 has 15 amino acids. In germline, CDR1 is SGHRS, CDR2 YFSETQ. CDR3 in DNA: TGCGCCAGCAGCCCTACCGGGACAGAGTACTACGAGCAGTACTTC. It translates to CASSPTGTEYYEQYF.

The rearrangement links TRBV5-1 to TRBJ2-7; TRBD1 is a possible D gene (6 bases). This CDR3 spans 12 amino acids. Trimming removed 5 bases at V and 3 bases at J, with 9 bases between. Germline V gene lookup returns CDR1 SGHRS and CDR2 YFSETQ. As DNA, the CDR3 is TGCGCCAGCAGTCCAGGGGTCTACGAGCAGTACTTC. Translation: CASSPGVYEQYF.

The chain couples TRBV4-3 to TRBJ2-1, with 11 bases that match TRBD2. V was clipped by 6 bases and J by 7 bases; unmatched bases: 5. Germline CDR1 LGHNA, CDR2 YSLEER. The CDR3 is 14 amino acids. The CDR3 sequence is CASSVSGGANEQFF. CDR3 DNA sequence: TGCGCCAGCAGTGTTAGCGGGGGGGCAAATGAGCAGTTCTTC.

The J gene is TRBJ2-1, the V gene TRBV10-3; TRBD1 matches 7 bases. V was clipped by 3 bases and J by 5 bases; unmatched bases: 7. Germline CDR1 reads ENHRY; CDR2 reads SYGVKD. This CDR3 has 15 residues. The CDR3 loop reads CAISDTGVTNNEQFF. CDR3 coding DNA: TGTGCCATCAGTGACACAGGGGTGACGAACAATGAGCAGTTCTTC.

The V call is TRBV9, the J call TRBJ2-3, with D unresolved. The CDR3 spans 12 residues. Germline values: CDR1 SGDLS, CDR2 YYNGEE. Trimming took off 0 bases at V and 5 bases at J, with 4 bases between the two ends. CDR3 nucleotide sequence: TGTGCCAGCAGCGTAGGGCTAGATACGCAGTATTTT. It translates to CASSVGLDTQYF.